The T cell receptor beta chain described here comes from a study of T cells in Graves' hyperthyroidism and ophthalmopathy. Diagnosis of hyperthyroidism was new in patients aged 18 to 65, and its duration was under 2 months. Patients showing uncontrolled infection, other autoimmune disease, pregnancy or lactation were ineligible. PBMCs were sourced from more than 9 ml fresh peripheral blood. Germline-derived CDR1 and CDR2 are SEHNR and FQNEAQ (reference sequence). J lost 8 bases, V lost 3 bases, and 6 bases had no gene match. The CDR3 loop spans 14 amino acids. RNA transcripts provided the source from which TCR beta CDR3 regions were amplified. Carried out on the TCR CDR3, a first-round RT-PCR used the HTBI primer set. TCRdb re-derived calls from the multiplex PCR reads in MiXCR, one entry per CDR3 protein. Altogether approximately 640,000 distinct CDR3 sequences are present, 15% to 20% being singletons, with the ten largest covering less than 4.5%.

The clonotype was recovered from a young woman with Graves' hyperthyroidism. The J gene is TRBJ1-4, the V gene TRBV7-9, with 7 bases identical to TRBD1. Input material: blood. The CDR3 DNA is TGTGCCAGCAGCTTCGGGACAGAGGAGGAAAAACTGTTTTTT. Amino acids: CASSFGTEEEKLFF.